In its sample, the clone carrying this TCR beta chain was seen a few times. Its antigen is not known. These data originate in a study of T cells after yellow fever vaccination. In making TCR cDNA, 5'RACE template switching added a universal primer site and UMIs to it. MiXCR, run by TCRdb on the 5' RACE reads, gives a single entry per CDR3 protein. The sample includes fewer than 100,000 distinct CDR3 sequences, 5.8% of them seen just once. Study-wide points: Post-booster repertoires again held most primary-vaccination clones (about 96% CD4, roughly 88% CD8).

CDR1 is SGHTA, CDR2 FQGNSA, per germline. The V gene end was trimmed by 1 base and the J gene end by 2 bases; junction bases not matched to a gene: 5. The CDR3 consists of 16 residues. The material was CD8+ T cells sorted from PBMCs, obtained 10 days after the yellow fever booster vaccination. The rearrangement uses TRBV7-2 and TRBJ2-1, with 7 positions matching TRBD2. This clonotype originated in a man aged 18 to 35 who received the YFV17D yellow fever vaccine. CDR3 coding DNA: TGTGCCAGCAGCTTAGTTCGGGGGGAGGCCTACAATGAGCAGTTCTTC. This codes for CASSLVRGEAYNEQFF.